This T cell receptor (beta chain) comes out of a study of cytomegalovirus exposure and HLA in healthy donors. Vbeta (60) and Jbeta (13) primers were used in the PCR. Only in-frame clones appear in the TCRdb table, and some are missing; sequencing was by immunoSEQ multiplex PCR. The profile covers roughly 190,000 clones, with about 80% appearing a single time and roughly a tenth taken by the ten largest. Trimming pared 3 bases from V and 6 bases from J, leaving 15 bases between. Germline values: CDR1 SGHTS, CDR2 YDEGEE. The CDR3 has 14 amino acids. The J gene is TRBJ1-2, the V gene TRBV5-8; D uncertain. What was sequenced was PBMCs. This TCR derives from a woman in her forties or fifties in good health and CMV-seropositive. The CDR3 loop reads CASSSRPTLDGYTF. The CDR3 DNA follows: TGTGCCAGCAGCTCGCGCCCTACCTTAGATGGCTACACCTTC.